A selection of T cell receptor beta chains follows, all from one sample in a study of chemoradiotherapy in HPV16-positive cancers. Profiling relied on immunoSEQ multiplex PCR, and the TCRdb table lists in-frame clones only, not all of them. The profile shows over 10,000 clones, around three quarters of them singletons. Sampling was conducted from a patient who underwent chemoradiotherapy. These receptors originate from a human donor with HPV-associated anogenital cancer. Each CDR3 is given with its conserved first and last residue. Each record gives: J gene, V gene, D gene, clone size, CDR3 protein, CDR3 DNA. D genes are given only for firm matches. The size entry is marked missing in some rows and otherwise reads once, few, many or a size class.

j_gene: TRBJ1-4; v_gene: TRBV6-1; d_gene: TRBD1; abundance: NA; CDR3aa: CASSLNGQGSEKLFF; CDR3nt: TGTGCCAGCAGTCTAAACGGACAGGGGAGTGAAAAACTGTTTTTT
j_gene: TRBJ1-4; v_gene: TRBV27; d_gene: TRBD1; abundance: few; CDR3aa: CASSPLGQGGEKLFF; CDR3nt: TGTGCCAGCAGCCCCTTAGGACAGGGTGGAGAAAAACTGTTTTTT
j_gene: TRBJ2-3; v_gene: TRBV4-2; d_gene: TRBD1; abundance: NA; CDR3aa: CASSQGRQGGTDTQYF; CDR3nt: TGTGCCAGCAGCCAAGGGCGACAGGGAGGCACAGATACGCAGTATTTT
j_gene: TRBJ1-2; v_gene: TRBV27; d_gene: NA; abundance: NA; CDR3aa: CASSLLGGYGYTF; CDR3nt: TGTGCCAGCAGTTTACTAGGAGGCTATGGCTACACCTTC
j_gene: TRBJ2-5; v_gene: TRBV4-1; d_gene: TRBD2; abundance: NA; CDR3aa: CASSQDGLAGGYQETQYF; CDR3nt: TGCGCCAGCAGCCAAGATGGGCTAGCGGGGGGTTACCAAGAGACCCAGTACTTC
j_gene: TRBJ1-5; v_gene: TRBV15; d_gene: NA; abundance: NA; CDR3aa: CATSGGGRAGWQPQHF; CDR3nt: TGTGCCACCAGCGGGGGGGGTCGGGCAGGGTGGCAGCCCCAGCATTTT
j_gene: TRBJ2-1; v_gene: TRBV7-2; d_gene: NA; abundance: NA; CDR3aa: CASSPSYNEQFF; CDR3nt: TGTGCCAGCAGCCCAAGTTACAATGAGCAGTTCTTC
j_gene: TRBJ1-1; v_gene: TRBV7-2; d_gene: TRBD1; abundance: NA; CDR3aa: CASSPDRGASNTEAFF; CDR3nt: TGTGCCAGCAGCCCGGACAGGGGGGCCAGTAACACTGAAGCTTTCTTT
j_gene: TRBJ2-5; v_gene: TRBV19; d_gene: NA; abundance: NA; CDR3aa: CASSIPGLEETQYF; CDR3nt: TGTGCCAGTAGTATCCCAGGGTTAGAAGAGACCCAGTACTTC
j_gene: TRBJ2-7; v_gene: TRBV5-1; d_gene: TRBD2; abundance: NA; CDR3aa: CASSYSGLGTYEQYF; CDR3nt: TGCGCCAGCAGCTACTCCGGACTAGGGACCTACGAGCAGTACTTC
j_gene: TRBJ1-5; v_gene: TRBV9; d_gene: NA; abundance: NA; CDR3aa: CASSVGWGESQPQHF; CDR3nt: TGTGCCAGCAGCGTAGGGTGGGGGGAATCCCAGCCCCAGCATTTT
j_gene: TRBJ2-4; v_gene: TRBV7-9; d_gene: NA; abundance: NA; CDR3aa: CASSHPGVDKNIQYF; CDR3nt: TGTGCCAGCAGCCACCCGGGGGTTGACAAAAACATTCAGTACTTC
j_gene: TRBJ1-3; v_gene: TRBV5-4; d_gene: NA; abundance: few; CDR3aa: CASSDILSGNTIYF; CDR3nt: TGTGCCAGCTCGGACATTCTATCGGGAAACACCATATATTTT
j_gene: TRBJ1-6; v_gene: TRBV6-1; d_gene: NA; abundance: NA; CDR3aa: CASSEHSANSPLHF; CDR3nt: TGTGCCAGCAGTGAACATTCAGCGAATTCACCCCTCCACTTT
j_gene: TRBJ2-7; v_gene: TRBV4-3; d_gene: NA; abundance: NA; CDR3aa: CASSPSATHSSYEQYF; CDR3nt: TGCGCCAGCAGCCCTTCAGCGACGCACAGCTCCTACGAGCAGTACTTC
j_gene: TRBJ1-1; v_gene: TRBV7-3; d_gene: TRBD1; abundance: once; CDR3aa: CASSLGRGLVTEAFF; CDR3nt: TGTGCCAGCAGCTTAGGGAGGGGGCTCGTTACTGAAGCTTTCTTT
j_gene: TRBJ1-2; v_gene: TRBV7-2; d_gene: NA; abundance: once; CDR3aa: CASSLAVLYGYTF; CDR3nt: TGTGCCAGCAGCTTAGCAGTTCTATATGGCTACACCTTC